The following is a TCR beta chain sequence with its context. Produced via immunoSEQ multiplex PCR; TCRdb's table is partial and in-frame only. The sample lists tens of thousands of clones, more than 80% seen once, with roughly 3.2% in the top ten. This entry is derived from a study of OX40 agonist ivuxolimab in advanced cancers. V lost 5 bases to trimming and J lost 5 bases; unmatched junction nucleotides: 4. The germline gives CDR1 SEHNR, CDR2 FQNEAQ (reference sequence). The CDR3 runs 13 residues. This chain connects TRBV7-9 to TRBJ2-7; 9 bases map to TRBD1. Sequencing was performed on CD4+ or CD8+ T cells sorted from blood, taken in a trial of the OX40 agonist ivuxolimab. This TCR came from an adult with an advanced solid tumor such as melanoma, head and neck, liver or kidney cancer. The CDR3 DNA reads TGTGCCAGCAGCCTACAGGGGGCAGACGAGCAGTACTTC. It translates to CASSLQGADEQYF.